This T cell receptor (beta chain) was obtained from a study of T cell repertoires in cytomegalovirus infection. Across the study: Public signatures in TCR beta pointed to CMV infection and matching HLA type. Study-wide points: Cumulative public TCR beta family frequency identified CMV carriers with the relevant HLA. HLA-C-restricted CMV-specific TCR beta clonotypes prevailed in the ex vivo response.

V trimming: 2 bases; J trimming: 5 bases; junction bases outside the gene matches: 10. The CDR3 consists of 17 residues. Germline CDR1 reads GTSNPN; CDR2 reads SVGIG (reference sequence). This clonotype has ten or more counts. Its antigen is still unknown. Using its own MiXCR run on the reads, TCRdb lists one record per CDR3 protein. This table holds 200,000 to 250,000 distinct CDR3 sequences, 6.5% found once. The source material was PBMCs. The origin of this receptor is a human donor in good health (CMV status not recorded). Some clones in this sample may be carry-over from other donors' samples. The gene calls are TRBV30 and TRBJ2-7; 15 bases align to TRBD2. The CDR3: CAWSSWTSGGAANEQYF. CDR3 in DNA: TGTGCCTGGAGTTCTTGGACTAGCGGGGGGGCGGCAAACGAGCAGTACTTC.